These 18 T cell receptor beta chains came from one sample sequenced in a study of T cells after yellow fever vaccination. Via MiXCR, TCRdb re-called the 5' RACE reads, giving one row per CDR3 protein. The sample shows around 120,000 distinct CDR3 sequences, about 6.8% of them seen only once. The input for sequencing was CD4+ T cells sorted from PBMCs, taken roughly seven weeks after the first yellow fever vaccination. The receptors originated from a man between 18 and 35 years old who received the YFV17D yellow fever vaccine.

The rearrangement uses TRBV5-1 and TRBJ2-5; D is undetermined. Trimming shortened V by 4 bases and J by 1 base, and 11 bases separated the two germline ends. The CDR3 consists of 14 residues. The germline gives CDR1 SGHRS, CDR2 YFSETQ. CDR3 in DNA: TGCGCCAGCAGCGGGGAAGGCGGCCAAGAGACCCAGTACTTC. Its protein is CASSGEGGQETQYF.

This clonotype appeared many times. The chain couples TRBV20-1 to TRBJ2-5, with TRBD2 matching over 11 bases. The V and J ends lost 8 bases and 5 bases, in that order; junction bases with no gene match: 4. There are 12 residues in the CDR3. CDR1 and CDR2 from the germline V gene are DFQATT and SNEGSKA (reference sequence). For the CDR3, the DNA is TGCAGTTTAGCGGGGGGGATGGAGACCCAGTACTTC. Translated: CSLAGGMETQYF.

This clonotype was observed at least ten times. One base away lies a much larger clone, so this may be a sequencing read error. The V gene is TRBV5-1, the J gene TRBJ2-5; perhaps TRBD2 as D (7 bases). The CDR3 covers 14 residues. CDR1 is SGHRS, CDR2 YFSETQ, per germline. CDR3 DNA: TGCGCCAGCAGCTTGGGGGGGGGCGAAGAGAACCAGTACTTC. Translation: CASSLGGGEENQYF.

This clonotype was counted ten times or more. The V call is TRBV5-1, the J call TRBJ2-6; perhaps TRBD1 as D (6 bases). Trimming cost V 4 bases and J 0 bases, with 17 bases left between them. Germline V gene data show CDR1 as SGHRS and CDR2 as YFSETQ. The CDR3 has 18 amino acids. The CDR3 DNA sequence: TGCGCCAGCAGCCGGAACCCTCGGGACATCTCTGGGGCCAACGTCCTGACTTTC. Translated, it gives CASSRNPRDISGANVLTF.

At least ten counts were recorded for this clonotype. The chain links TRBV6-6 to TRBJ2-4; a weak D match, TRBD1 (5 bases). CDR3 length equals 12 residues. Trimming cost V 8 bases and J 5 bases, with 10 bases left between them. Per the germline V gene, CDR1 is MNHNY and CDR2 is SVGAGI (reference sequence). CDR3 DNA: TGTGCCAGCGGAAAACAGGAAAACATTCAGTACTTC. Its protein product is CASGKQENIQYF.

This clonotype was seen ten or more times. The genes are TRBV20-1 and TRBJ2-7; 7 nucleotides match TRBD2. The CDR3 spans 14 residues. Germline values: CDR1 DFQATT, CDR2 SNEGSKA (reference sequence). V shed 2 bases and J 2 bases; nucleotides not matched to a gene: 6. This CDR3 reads CSARRPGLPYEQYF. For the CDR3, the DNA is TGCAGTGCTAGACGCCCGGGACTACCCTACGAGCAGTACTTC.

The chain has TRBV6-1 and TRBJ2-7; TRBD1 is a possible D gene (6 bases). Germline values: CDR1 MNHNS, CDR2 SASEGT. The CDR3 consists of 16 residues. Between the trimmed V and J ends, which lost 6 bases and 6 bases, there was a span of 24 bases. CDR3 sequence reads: CASSLDSNSYRAEQYV. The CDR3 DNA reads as TGTGCCAGCAGCCTCGATAGTAATTCCTACAGGGCCGAGCAGTACGTC.

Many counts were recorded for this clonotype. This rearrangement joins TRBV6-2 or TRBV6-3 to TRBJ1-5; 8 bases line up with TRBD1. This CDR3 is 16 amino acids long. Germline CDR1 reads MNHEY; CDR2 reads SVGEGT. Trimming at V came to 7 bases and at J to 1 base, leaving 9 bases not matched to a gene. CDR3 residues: CASTYGGQGSNQPQHF. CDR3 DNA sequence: TGTGCCAGCACCTATGGAGGACAGGGAAGCAATCAGCCCCAGCATTTT.

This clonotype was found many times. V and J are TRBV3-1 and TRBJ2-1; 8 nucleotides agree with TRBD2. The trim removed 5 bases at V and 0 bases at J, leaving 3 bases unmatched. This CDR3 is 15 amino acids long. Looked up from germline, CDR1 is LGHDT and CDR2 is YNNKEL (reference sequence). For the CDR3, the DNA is TGTGCCAGCAGCGGGACTAGGACCTCCTACAATGAGCAGTTCTTC. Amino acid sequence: CASSGTRTSYNEQFF.

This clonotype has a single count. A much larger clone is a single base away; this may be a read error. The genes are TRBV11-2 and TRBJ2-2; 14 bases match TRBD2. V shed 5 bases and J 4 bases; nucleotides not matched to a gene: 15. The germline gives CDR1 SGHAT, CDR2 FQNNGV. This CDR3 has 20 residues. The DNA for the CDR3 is TGTGCCAGCAGCCCCAGGACTAGCGGGGGGACTTACCTAATCACCGGGGAGCTGTTTTTT. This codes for CASSPRTSGGTYLITGELFF.

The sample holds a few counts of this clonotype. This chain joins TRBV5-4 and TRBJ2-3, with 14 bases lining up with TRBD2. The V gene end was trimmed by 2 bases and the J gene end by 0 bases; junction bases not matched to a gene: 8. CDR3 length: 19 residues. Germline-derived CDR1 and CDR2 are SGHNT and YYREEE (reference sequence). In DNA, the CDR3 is TGTGCCAGCAGCTTTCGAACCGGGACTAGCGGGGGAAGCACAGATACGCAGTATTTT. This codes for CASSFRTGTSGGSTDTQYF.

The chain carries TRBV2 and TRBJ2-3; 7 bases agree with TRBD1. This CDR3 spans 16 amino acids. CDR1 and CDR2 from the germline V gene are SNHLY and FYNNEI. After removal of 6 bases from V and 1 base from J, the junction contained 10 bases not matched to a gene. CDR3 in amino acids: CASRPGRDRGTDTQYF. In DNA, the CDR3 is TGTGCCAGCAGACCCGGACGGGACAGAGGCACAGATACGCAGTATTTT.

The CDR3 DNA follows: TGTGCCAGCAGCTTAAGACCAACCACAGATACGCAGTATTTT. Translated: CASSLRPTTDTQYF. The chain combines TRBV11-2 with TRBJ2-3; D not certain. The CDR3 spans 14 residues. Germline V gene lookup returns CDR1 SGHAT and CDR2 FQNNGV. V shed 2 bases and J shed 2 bases, with 8 bases lying between them.

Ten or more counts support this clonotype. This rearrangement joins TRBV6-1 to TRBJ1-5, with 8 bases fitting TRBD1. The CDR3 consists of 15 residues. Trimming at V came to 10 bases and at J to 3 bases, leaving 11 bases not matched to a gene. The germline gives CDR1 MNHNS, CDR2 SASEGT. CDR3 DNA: TGTGCCACCAAAAGGGGACAGGAGCTCAATCAGCCCCAGCATTTT. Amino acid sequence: CATKRGQELNQPQHF.

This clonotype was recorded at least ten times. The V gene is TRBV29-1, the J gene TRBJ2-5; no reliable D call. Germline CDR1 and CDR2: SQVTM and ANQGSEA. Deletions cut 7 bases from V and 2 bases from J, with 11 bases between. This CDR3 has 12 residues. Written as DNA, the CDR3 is TGCAGCGCCAGTAAGGGACAAGAGACCCAGTACTTC. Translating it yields CSASKGQETQYF.

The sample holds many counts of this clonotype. In nucleotides, the CDR3 is TGCGCCAGCAGTGAAGCGGGGGGACGGAAACTTAGCACAGATACGCAGTATTTT. Translated: CASSEAGGRKLSTDTQYF. The chain uses TRBV10-1 and TRBJ2-3; 9 nucleotides line up with TRBD2. Per germline, CDR1 WNHNN and CDR2 SYGVQD (reference sequence). The CDR3 has 18 residues. J was trimmed by 0 bases and V by 3 bases; bases with no gene match: 10.

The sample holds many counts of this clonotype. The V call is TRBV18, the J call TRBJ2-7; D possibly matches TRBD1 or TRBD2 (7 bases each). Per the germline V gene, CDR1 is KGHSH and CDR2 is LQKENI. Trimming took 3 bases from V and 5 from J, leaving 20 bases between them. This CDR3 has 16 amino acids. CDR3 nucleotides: TGTGCCAGCTCACCGCAGGGAGGGGGCTCCATCGACGAGCAGTACTTC. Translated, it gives CASSPQGGGSIDEQYF.

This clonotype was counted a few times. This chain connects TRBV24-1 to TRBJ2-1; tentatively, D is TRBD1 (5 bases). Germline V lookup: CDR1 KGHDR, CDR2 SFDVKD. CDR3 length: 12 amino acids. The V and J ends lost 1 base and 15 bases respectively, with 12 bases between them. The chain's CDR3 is CATSDLSRVRFF. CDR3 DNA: TGTGCCACCAGTGATTTAAGCAGGGTACGGTTCTTC.